The 5 T cell receptor beta chains below were found in one sample sequenced in a study of Graves' ophthalmopathy and Graves' hyperthyroidism. Amplification targeted the TCR beta CDR3 regions, with RNA transcripts as the source material. Second-round multiplex PCR followed a first-round RT-PCR using HTBI primers. TCRdb re-called the multiplex PCR reads through MiXCR, storing one row per CDR3 protein. The top ten hold about 9.4% of the sample, which has about half a million distinct CDR3 sequences, approximately 15% seen once. Material for sequencing was blood. The receptors come from a woman aged 25-40 years with Graves' ophthalmopathy.

With respect to this clonotype: A much larger clone lies a single base off, so this may be a read error. The chain carries TRBV20-1 and TRBJ2-4; no definite D call. The ends were cut back, 1 base at V and 2 bases at J, with 6 bases in the middle. Germline CDR1 DFQATT, CDR2 SNEGSKA (reference sequence). The CDR3 loop spans 13 amino acids. CDR3 DNA sequence: TGCAGTGCTAGAGCAGATACCAAAAACATTCAGTACTTC. It specifies CSARADTKNIQYF.

The sample holds many counts of this clonotype. The rearrangement joins TRBV6-1 to TRBJ1-1, with a tentative D call TRBD1 (5 bases). The CDR3 spans 13 residues. Between the trimmed V and J ends, which lost 2 bases and 8 bases, there was a span of 12 bases. Germline V gene data show CDR1 as MNHNS and CDR2 as SASEGT. The CDR3 region is CASSELWTTEAFF. CDR3 sequence (DNA): TGTGCCAGCAGTGAATTATGGACAACCGAAGCTTTCTTT.

Remarks on this clonotype: A much larger clone sits a single nucleotide away, making a read error possible. The genes are TRBV19 and TRBJ1-6, with 9 nucleotides matching TRBD1. This CDR3 spans 15 amino acids. Germline CDR1 reads LNHDA; CDR2 reads SQIVND (reference sequence). The CDR3 here is CASMDRGTYNSHLHF. As DNA, the CDR3 is TGTGCCAGTATGGACAGGGGCACCTATAATTCACACCTCCACTTT.

Regarding this clonotype: A much larger clone lies one base from this, so it may be a read error. This chain uses TRBV2 with TRBJ1-5; D might be TRBD1 (6 bases). The CDR3 is made up of 13 amino acids. Per germline, CDR1 SNHLY and CDR2 FYNNEI. In DNA form, the CDR3 reads TGTGTCAGCAGTGAATACAGGGACCAGCCCCAGCATTTT. Encoded protein: CVSSEYRDQPQHF.

Ten or more counts support this clonotype. The chain combines TRBV20-1 with TRBJ2-2; tentatively, D is TRBD1 (6 bases). CDR1 and CDR2 from the germline V gene are DFQATT and SNEGSKA (reference sequence). Deletions cut 3 bases from V and 0 bases from J, with 14 bases between. This CDR3 contains 16 residues. The CDR3 nucleotides read TGCAGTGCTAGCTCCATCTGGACAGCGAACACCGGGGAGCTGTTTTTT. Amino acids: CSASSIWTANTGELFF.